This TCR beta chain was obtained from a study of Ad26.COV2.S vaccination and SARS-CoV-2 variants. Study-level information: The donor was enrolled in the Ad26.COV2.S arm of the COV1001 trial.

Per germline, CDR1 SGHAT and CDR2 FQNNGV. V lost 5 bases, J lost 0 bases, and 16 bases lay in between. This CDR3 contains 16 residues. Libraries were prepared by immunoSEQ multiplex PCR; TCRdb keeps only in-frame clonotypes and omits some of them. The sample holds more than 300,000 clones, 85% to 90% seen once. The sample's treatment: some 20 received Ad26.COV2.S at low or high dose, single or two shots; about five received placebo; per-sample allocation not given. The investigators took samples on day 63 after the first vaccine or placebo injection. This specimen was peripheral blood, taken in a trial of Ad26.COV2.S vaccine versus placebo. This clonotype was sampled from a person aged 18-65 years who received the Ad26.COV2.S COVID-19 vaccine or a placebo. The rearrangement links TRBV11-2 to TRBJ1-1; tentative D call: TRBD1 (6 bases). The CDR3 spells CASSPHPRGMNTEAFF. The CDR3 DNA follows: TGTGCCAGCAGCCCGCACCCGAGGGGGATGAACACTGAAGCTTTCTTT. Combining the CDR3 with reference TRBV11-2 and TRBJ1-1 gives the whole variable domain EAGVAQSPRYKIIEKRQSVAFWCNPISGHATLYWYQQILGQGPKLLIQFQNNGVVDDSQLPKDRFSAERLKGVDSTLKIQPAKLEDSAVYLCASSPHPRGMNTEAFFGQGTRLTVV.